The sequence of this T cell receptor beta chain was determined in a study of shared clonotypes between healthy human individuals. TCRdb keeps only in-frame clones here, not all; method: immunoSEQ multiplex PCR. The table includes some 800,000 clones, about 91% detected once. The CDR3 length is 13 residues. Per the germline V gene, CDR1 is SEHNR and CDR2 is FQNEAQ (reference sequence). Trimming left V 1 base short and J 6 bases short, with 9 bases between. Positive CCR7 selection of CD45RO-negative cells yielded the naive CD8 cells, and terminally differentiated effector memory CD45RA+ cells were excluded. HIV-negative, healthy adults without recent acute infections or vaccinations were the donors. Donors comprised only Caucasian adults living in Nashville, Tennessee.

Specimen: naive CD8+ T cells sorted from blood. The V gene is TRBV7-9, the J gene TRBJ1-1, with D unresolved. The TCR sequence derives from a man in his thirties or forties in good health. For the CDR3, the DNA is TGTGCCAGCAGCTTAGTTACGATCCCTGAAGCTTTCTTT. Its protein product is CASSLVTIPEAFF.